These 15 T cell receptor beta chains were all obtained from the same sample, sequenced in a study of cytomegalovirus exposure and HLA in healthy donors. Amplification used 60 Vbeta primers and 13 Jbeta primers. Clones were sequenced by immunoSEQ multiplex PCR, and TCRdb holds only the in-frame ones, with some missing. Of approximately 90,000 clones in the sample, around 73% were seen once. Sequencing input: PBMCs. All receptors come from a man aged 35 to 55 in good health and CMV-seronegative.

The genes are TRBV4-1 and TRBJ1-1; no reliable D call. The germline gives CDR1 MGHRA, CDR2 YSYEKL. V was pared by 1 base and J by 3 bases, with 12 bases between. The CDR3 is made up of 15 amino acids. The CDR3 here is CASSQVAGSYTEAFF. As DNA, the CDR3 is TGCGCCAGCAGCCAAGTTGCGGGATCATACACTGAAGCTTTCTTT.

Of note for this clone: In the same sample, other DNA sequences code for this CDR3. The chain joins TRBV18 to TRBJ1-6; 7 positions agree with TRBD1. Germline CDR1 KGHSH, CDR2 LQKENI. CDR3 size: 14 residues. J lost 8 bases, V lost 6 bases, and 7 bases had no gene match. The CDR3 reads CASSFDRVDSPLHF. CDR3 nucleotide sequence: TGTGCCAGCTCCTTTGACAGGGTGGATTCACCCCTCCACTTT.

The J gene is TRBJ2-3, the V gene TRBV5-1; 8 nucleotides agree with TRBD1. CDR1 and CDR2 from the germline V gene are SGHRS and YFSETQ. This CDR3 is built from 14 residues. With 0 bases clipped from V and 4 bases from J, the junction kept 1 base outside the gene matches. The CDR3 bases are TGCGCCAGCAGCTTGGAACAGGGGGCAGATACGCAGTATTTT. Translation: CASSLEQGADTQYF.

The chain has TRBV5-1 and TRBJ2-3; 13 bases are shared with TRBD2. CDR1 and CDR2 from the germline V gene are SGHRS and YFSETQ. The V and J ends lost 6 bases and 5 bases, in that order; junction bases with no gene match: 3. There are 14 residues in the CDR3. The CDR3 sequence: CASKLAGGQDTQYF. The CDR3, as DNA: TGCGCCAGCAAACTAGCGGGGGGGCAAGATACGCAGTATTTT.

The CDR3 DNA follows: TGCAGCGTTGAAGATCGGAGAGGGAGGGACTATGGCTACACCTTC. Amino acids: CSVEDRRGRDYGYTF. The genes are TRBV29-1 and TRBJ1-2; D is undetermined. V shed 0 bases and J shed 3 bases, with 14 bases lying between them. The CDR3 contains 15 residues. CDR1 and CDR2 (germline): SQVTM, ANQGSEA.

J is TRBJ1-2 and V is TRBV6-1, with 7 bases that match TRBD1. Trimming at V came to 9 bases and at J to 1 base, leaving 5 bases not matched to a gene. This CDR3 comprises 13 residues. The V gene's germline CDR1 is MNHNS and CDR2 SASEGT. CDR3 amino acids: CASRQGVNYGYTF. DNA for the CDR3: TGTGCCAGTAGACAGGGTGTTAACTATGGCTACACCTTC.

CDR3 sequence (DNA): TGTGCCAGCAGTAAACAGGTGGAACTGAGCGAGCAGTACTTC. Residues: CASSKQVELSEQYF. The chain uses TRBV6-6 and TRBJ2-7; D possibly corresponds to TRBD1 (5 bases). V lost 5 bases and J 6 bases, leaving 17 bases between the germline ends. CDR3 length: 14 residues. Germline lookup yields CDR1 MNHNY and CDR2 SVGAGI (reference sequence).

The V gene is TRBV15, the J gene TRBJ1-4; D might be TRBD1 (6 bases). Germline loops: CDR1 LNHNV, CDR2 YYDKDF (reference sequence). The CDR3 contains 15 residues. The V end lost 2 bases, the J end lost 2 bases, and 9 bases lay between the germline ends. CDR3 sequence reads: CATSRTQGTNEKLFF. In DNA form, the CDR3 reads TGTGCCACCAGCAGAACCCAGGGGACTAATGAAAAACTGTTTTTT.

This clone was observed a handful of times. The chain is built from TRBV28 and TRBJ1-5; 8 bases are a match to TRBD1. There are 15 residues in the CDR3. Germline assignment: CDR1 MDHEN and CDR2 SYDVKM. After removal of 5 bases from V and 4 bases from J, the junction contained 7 bases not matched to a gene. The DNA for the CDR3 is TGTGCCAGCAGTGTCGGGACAGGAGGGAATCAGCCCCAGCATTTT. Encoded protein: CASSVGTGGNQPQHF.

The J gene is TRBJ2-5, the V gene TRBV10-3; D not resolved. CDR3 length: 14 residues. The V and J ends lost 1 base and 5 bases respectively, with 11 bases between them. The germline gives CDR1 ENHRY, CDR2 SYGVKD. CDR3 DNA sequence: TGTGCCATCAGTGAGTATCGAGATTCGGAGACCCAGTACTTC. The encoded protein is CAISEYRDSETQYF.

V is TRBV25-1 and J is TRBJ2-7; 11 bases line up with TRBD2. Trimming at V came to 0 bases and at J to 7 bases, leaving 2 bases not matched to a gene. The V gene's germline CDR1 is MGHDK and CDR2 SYGVNS. The CDR3 consists of 14 residues. The chain's CDR3 is CASSEYGLAGEQYF. For the CDR3, the DNA is TGTGCCAGCAGTGAATATGGACTAGCGGGTGAGCAGTACTTC.

This chain connects TRBV4-1 to TRBJ2-6; TRBD1 matches 7 bases. CDR1 and CDR2 from the germline V gene are MGHRA and YSYEKL. V was pared by 3 bases and J by 2 bases, with 4 bases of the junction left unmatched. This CDR3 contains 16 residues. DNA of the CDR3: TGCGCCAGCAGCCAGGCCGACAGGGCTGGGGCCAACGTCCTGACTTTC. It codes for CASSQADRAGANVLTF.

V usage is TRBV7-8 and J usage is TRBJ2-7; TRBD1 agrees at 8 bases. J lost 4 bases, V lost 2 bases, and 4 bases had no gene match. In germline, CDR1 is SGHVS, CDR2 FQNEAQ. CDR3 length: 14 residues. The CDR3, as DNA: TGTGCCAGCAGCTTACTCCAGGGGGCATACGAGCAGTACTTC. Translated, it gives CASSLLQGAYEQYF.

This chain connects TRBV10-3 to TRBJ1-2; D unresolved. CDR3 size: 13 residues. With 4 bases removed from V and 4 bases from J, the gap between germline ends came to 10 bases. The germline V gene encodes CDR1 ENHRY and CDR2 SYGVKD. CDR3 nucleotides: TGTGCCATCAGTGTGCCAGGCGTCTATGGCTACACCTTC. This codes for CAISVPGVYGYTF.

The V and J genes are TRBV28 and TRBJ2-4, with 7 bases matching TRBD2. CDR1 is MDHEN and CDR2 is SYDVKM in the germline V gene. Trimming cost V 6 bases and J 2 bases; bases outside gene matches: 16. CDR3 size: 18 residues. The DNA for the CDR3 is TGTGCCAGCAGGCACCCATTTTGGGGGGGAGGGCCCAAAAACATTCAGTACTTC. Its protein product is CASRHPFWGGGPKNIQYF.